The 3 T cell receptor beta chains reported below all come from one sample, sequenced in a study of CD8 T cells in ankylosing spondylitis. TCRdb reanalysed the 5' RACE reads using MiXCR and keeps one entry per CDR3 protein. The table shows 180,000 or so distinct CDR3 sequences, with around 10% occurring only once. Sequenced sample: blood, either unsorted or a sorted T cell fraction (not recorded which). Receptors originate from a male donor with ankylosing spondylitis or in good health (not recorded which).

This clonotype was seen more than once but under ten times. The chain recombines TRBV29-1 with TRBJ2-3; tentative D call: TRBD2 (6 bases). Trimming removed 3 bases at V and 3 bases at J, with 19 bases between. The CDR3 loop spans 16 amino acids. CDR1 and CDR2 (germline): SQVTM, ANQGSEA. The CDR3 DNA follows: TGCAGCGTTGAGGTCTTTCGGGCAGGGAGGACAGATACGCAGTATTTT. This codes for CSVEVFRAGRTDTQYF.

The CDR3 bases are TGTGCCGCCAGGGACAGGGTGGACTATGGCTACACCTTC. Amino acids: CAARDRVDYGYTF. The chain recombines TRBV6-1 with TRBJ1-2; 9 bases fit TRBD1. V shed 11 bases and J 3 bases; nucleotides not matched to a gene: 7. The CDR3 is 13 amino acids. In germline, CDR1 is MNHNS, CDR2 SASEGT.

The chain employs TRBV7-2 and TRBJ1-3; the D gene is possibly TRBD1 (5 bases). V was clipped by 5 bases and J by 2 bases, with 16 bases between them. Germline CDR1 and CDR2: SGHTA and FQGNSA. This CDR3 comprises 16 residues. The CDR3 nucleotides are TGTGCCAGCAGCCGGTTGCCCCAAGGGGCTGGAAACACCATATATTTT. It encodes CASSRLPQGAGNTIYF.